This note documents a single T cell receptor (beta chain) sequence. Its antigen is still unknown. These data come from a study of identical twins. Study-level points and caveats: Excess low generation probability was seen in twin-shared out-of-frame alpha sequences.

V shed 2 bases and J shed 7 bases, with 4 bases lying between them. CDR1 is SGHKS and CDR2 is YYEKEE in the germline V gene (reference sequence). The length of the CDR3 is 11 residues. TCRdb re-derived calls from the 5' RACE reads in MiXCR, one entry per CDR3 protein. The sample lists hundreds of thousands of distinct CDR3 sequences; less than 25% were seen once. The sample was also linked to a second study, of T cells expressing NK-cell markers.

The sequence came from a woman in her late teens or twenties in good health. The V call is TRBV5-5, the J call TRBJ1-5; D ambiguous. Sequenced: PBMCs. This CDR3 is CASSFRQPQHF. In nucleotides, the CDR3 is TGTGCCAGCAGCTTTCGCCAGCCCCAGCATTTT.